Listed below are T cell receptor beta chains from one sample, sequenced in a study of blood T cell repertoires in COVID-19. Assay used: immunoSEQ multiplex PCR; TCRdb lists only in-frame clones, some missing. Of roughly 110,000 clones detected, around 85% appear once; the ten largest clones hold about 12%. The source material was peripheral blood. All receptors come from a human donor in a cohort sampled during active COVID-19. CDR3s include the opening cysteine and the closing phenylalanine or tryptophan. A D gene is named only where the DNA matches it firmly. Clone size is given for some rows only: seen once, a few or many times, or a class if the clone is expanded.

V gene: TRBV7-2
J gene: TRBJ2-5
clone size: .
D gene: TRBD2
CDR3 protein: CASSSLPGGRETQYF
CDR3 DNA: TGTGCCAGCAGCTCCCTCCCGGGGGGTAGAGAGACCCAGTACTTC

V gene: TRBV12-3/TRBV12-4
J gene: TRBJ1-1
clone size: few
D gene: .
CDR3 protein: CASRPTENTEAFF
CDR3 DNA: TGTGCCAGCAGGCCAACAGAGAACACTGAAGCTTTCTTT

V gene: TRBV6-2/TRBV6-3
J gene: TRBJ1-1
clone size: .
D gene: TRBD1
CDR3 protein: CASSYSTTGGASYETEAFF
CDR3 DNA: TGTGCCAGCAGTTACTCGACGACAGGGGGCGCTTCGTATGAAACTGAAGCTTTCTTT

V gene: TRBV2
J gene: TRBJ1-5
clone size: .
D gene: TRBD1
CDR3 protein: CASRFGTVNNQPQHF
CDR3 DNA: TGTGCCAGCAGGTTCGGGACAGTAAACAATCAGCCCCAGCATTTT

V gene: TRBV6-5
J gene: TRBJ1-1
clone size: .
D gene: .
CDR3 protein: CVSFWVGHTEAFF
CDR3 DNA: TGTGTCTCGTTCTGGGTTGGGCACACTGAAGCTTTCTTT

V gene: TRBV3-1/TRBV3-2
J gene: TRBJ2-3
clone size: .
D gene: .
CDR3 protein: CASKMAGSTDTQYF
CDR3 DNA: TGTGCCAGCAAAATGGCGGGGAGCACAGATACGCAGTATTTT

V gene: TRBV6-5
J gene: TRBJ1-6
clone size: .
D gene: TRBD1
CDR3 protein: CASRNTGTANSPLHF
CDR3 DNA: TGTGCCAGCAGAAATACCGGGACAGCTAATTCACCCCTCCACTTT

V gene: TRBV5-1
J gene: TRBJ2-6
clone size: few
D gene: .
CDR3 protein: CASSLAPSGANVLTF
CDR3 DNA: TGCGCCAGCAGCTTGGCTCCCTCTGGGGCCAACGTCCTGACTTTC

V gene: TRBV19
J gene: TRBJ2-1
clone size: .
D gene: TRBD1
CDR3 protein: CASSIRRGQGGYNEQFF
CDR3 DNA: TGTGCCAGTAGTATAAGGCGGGGACAGGGGGGCTACAATGAGCAGTTCTTC

V gene: TRBV7-2
J gene: TRBJ2-3
clone size: .
D gene: TRBD2
CDR3 protein: CASSLRASGASTDTQYF
CDR3 DNA: TGTGCCAGCAGCTTAAGGGCTAGCGGGGCAAGCACAGATACGCAGTATTTT

V gene: TRBV4-3
J gene: TRBJ2-2
clone size: .
D gene: TRBD2
CDR3 protein: CASSQLKLAGDSGELFF
CDR3 DNA: TGCGCCAGCAGCCAACTTAAGCTAGCGGGGGATTCCGGGGAGCTGTTTTTT

V gene: TRBV18
J gene: TRBJ1-5
clone size: .
D gene: .
CDR3 protein: CASSPTTGNQPQHF
CDR3 DNA: TGTGCCAGCTCACCAACGACAGGCAATCAGCCCCAGCATTTT

V gene: TRBV7-8
J gene: TRBJ2-1
clone size: .
D gene: TRBD2
CDR3 protein: CASSKTSGGAGEQFF
CDR3 DNA: TGTGCCAGCAGCAAGACTAGCGGGGGGGCTGGAGAGCAGTTCTTC

V gene: TRBV5-4
J gene: TRBJ1-1
clone size: .
D gene: TRBD1
CDR3 protein: CASSLAGTDPLNTEAFF
CDR3 DNA: TGTGCCAGCAGCTTGGCGGGGACAGACCCCTTGAACACTGAAGCTTTCTTT

V gene: TRBV30
J gene: TRBJ1-2
clone size: .
D gene: .
CDR3 protein: CAWSVLHRTGGYTF
CDR3 DNA: TGTGCCTGGAGTGTACTCCACAGGACCGGGGGCTACACCTTC

V gene: TRBV6-5
J gene: TRBJ2-1
clone size: .
D gene: .
CDR3 protein: CATLFSQGQQFF
CDR3 DNA: TGTGCCACCTTATTCAGTCAGGGCCAGCAGTTCTTC

V gene: TRBV12-5
J gene: TRBJ2-5
clone size: few
D gene: TRBD1
CDR3 protein: CASGLAQGQGQGETQYF
CDR3 DNA: TGTGCTAGTGGTTTGGCCCAGGGACAGGGGCAGGGGGAGACCCAGTACTTC

V gene: TRBV7-2
J gene: TRBJ2-2
clone size: few
D gene: .
CDR3 protein: CASSLRPLAVTGELFF
CDR3 DNA: TGTGCCAGCAGCTTACGTCCGCTAGCCGTCACCGGGGAGCTGTTTTTT

V gene: TRBV2
J gene: TRBJ2-2
clone size: .
D gene: TRBD1
CDR3 protein: CASTPWDRGGELFF
CDR3 DNA: TGTGCCAGCACCCCGTGGGACAGGGGTGGGGAGCTGTTTTTT

V gene: TRBV10-3
J gene: TRBJ1-2
clone size: .
D gene: TRBD1
CDR3 protein: CAIRGQAPGYTF
CDR3 DNA: TGTGCCATCCGAGGACAGGCACCTGGCTACACCTTC

V gene: TRBV6-2/TRBV6-3
J gene: TRBJ2-1
clone size: .
D gene: .
CDR3 protein: CASSPQGHGEQFF
CDR3 DNA: TGTGCCAGCAGCCCACAGGGACACGGTGAGCAGTTCTTC

V gene: TRBV12-3/TRBV12-4
J gene: TRBJ1-4
clone size: .
D gene: .
CDR3 protein: CASSWRTNEKLFF
CDR3 DNA: TGTGCCAGCAGTTGGAGGACTAATGAAAAACTGTTTTTT

V gene: TRBV11-2
J gene: TRBJ2-1
clone size: .
D gene: TRBD2
CDR3 protein: CASSARLAGGHYNEQFF
CDR3 DNA: TGTGCCAGCAGCGCCAGACTAGCGGGGGGACACTACAATGAGCAGTTCTTC

V gene: TRBV27
J gene: TRBJ2-7
clone size: .
D gene: .
CDR3 protein: CASSLWGDEQYF
CDR3 DNA: TGTGCCAGCAGTCTCTGGGGAGACGAGCAGTACTTC

V gene: TRBV9
J gene: TRBJ2-2
clone size: .
D gene: .
CDR3 protein: CASSVATDNTGELFF
CDR3 DNA: TGTGCCAGCAGCGTAGCTACAGACAACACCGGGGAGCTGTTTTTT

V gene: TRBV6-5
J gene: TRBJ2-7
clone size: .
D gene: TRBD1
CDR3 protein: CASKADRAPYEQYF
CDR3 DNA: TGTGCCAGCAAGGCGGACAGGGCCCCCTACGAGCAGTACTTC

V gene: TRBV7-2
J gene: TRBJ2-5
clone size: .
D gene: TRBD2
CDR3 protein: CASSFLGVAGIQETQYF
CDR3 DNA: TGTGCCAGCAGCTTCCTAGGGGTAGCGGGGATTCAAGAGACCCAGTACTTC

V gene: TRBV24-1
J gene: TRBJ2-7
clone size: .
D gene: TRBD1
CDR3 protein: CATSDSRQGGREQYF
CDR3 DNA: TGTGCCACCAGTGACTCGCGACAGGGTGGGCGCGAGCAGTACTTC